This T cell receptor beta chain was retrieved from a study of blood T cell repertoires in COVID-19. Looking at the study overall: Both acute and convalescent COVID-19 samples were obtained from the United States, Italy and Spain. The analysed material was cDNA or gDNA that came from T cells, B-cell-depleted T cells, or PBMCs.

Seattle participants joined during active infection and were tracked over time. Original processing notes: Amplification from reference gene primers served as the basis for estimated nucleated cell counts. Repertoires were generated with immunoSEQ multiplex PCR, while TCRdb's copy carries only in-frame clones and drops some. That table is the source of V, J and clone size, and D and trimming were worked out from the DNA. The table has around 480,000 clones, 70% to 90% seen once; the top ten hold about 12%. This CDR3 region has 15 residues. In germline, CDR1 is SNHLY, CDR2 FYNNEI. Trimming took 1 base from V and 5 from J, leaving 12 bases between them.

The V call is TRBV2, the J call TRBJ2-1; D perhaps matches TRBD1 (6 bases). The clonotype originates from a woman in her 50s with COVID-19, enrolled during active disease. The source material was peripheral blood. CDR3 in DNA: TGTGCCAGCAGTGAAGGGGCCACAGGGAACAATGAGCAGTTCTTC. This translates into CASSEGATGNNEQFF.